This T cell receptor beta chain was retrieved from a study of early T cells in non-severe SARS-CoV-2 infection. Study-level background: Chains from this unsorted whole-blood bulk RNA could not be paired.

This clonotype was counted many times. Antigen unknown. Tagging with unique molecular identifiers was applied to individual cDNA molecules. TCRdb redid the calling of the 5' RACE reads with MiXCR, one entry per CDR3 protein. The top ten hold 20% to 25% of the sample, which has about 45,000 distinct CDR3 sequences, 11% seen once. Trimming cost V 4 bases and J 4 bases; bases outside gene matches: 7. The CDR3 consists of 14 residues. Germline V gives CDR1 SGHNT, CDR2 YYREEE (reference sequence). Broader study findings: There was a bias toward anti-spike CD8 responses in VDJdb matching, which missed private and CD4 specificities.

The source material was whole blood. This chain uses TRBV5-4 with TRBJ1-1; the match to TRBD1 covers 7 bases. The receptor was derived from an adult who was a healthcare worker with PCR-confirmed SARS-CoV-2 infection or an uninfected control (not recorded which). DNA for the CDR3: TGTGCCAGCAGCATACAGGGGTATGGCACTGAAGCTTTCTTT. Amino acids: CASSIQGYGTEAFF.